The clone carrying this T cell receptor (beta chain) was recorded only once. What it recognizes is unknown. The entry originates in a study of vaccination effects on CD4 cells after COVID-19. Regarding the study as a whole: Convalescent patients in the study were few, and early post-infection timepoints were absent.

Before sequencing, viral peptide pools were used by the ViraFEST assay to expand antigen-specific CD4+ T cells. The culture ran for approximately 11 days before CD4+ T cells were isolated. Neither prior SARS-CoV-2 infection nor positive nucleocapsid antibodies were present in the vaccine recipients. On both days 3 and 7, half of the culture medium was replaced with IL-2 medium. This CDR3 contains 16 residues. V was clipped by 3 bases and J by 4 bases, with 15 bases between them. Germline CDR1 and CDR2: SGHAT and FQNNGV. The method was immunoSEQ multiplex PCR; TCRdb's version includes in-frame clones alone and lacks a portion of them. The sample includes around 19,000 clones, around 76% seen only once; the top ten take less than 9.5%.

This TCR was recovered from a human donor who received a COVID-19 vaccine. Sequencing was performed on CD4+ T cells from PBMCs cultured with HCoV-NL63 spike peptides, taken before COVID-19 vaccination. The chain links TRBV11-2 to TRBJ1-4, with unresolved D. The CDR3 protein is CASSFYRWRSNEKLFF. CDR3 sequence (DNA): TGTGCCAGCAGCTTCTATCGGTGGCGGAGTAATGAAAAACTGTTTTTT.